The T cell receptor (beta chain) under discussion was sequenced for a study of cytomegalovirus exposure and HLA in healthy donors. For the study at large: Unique TCR beta sequences numbering some 110 million came from 150 million to 200 million T cells in an earlier analysis. The study's findings and limits: The productive fraction for most TCR beta V segments was about 87% or about 30% in an earlier analysis.

13 Jbeta primers and 60 Vbeta primers were used for the PCR. Sequenced by immunoSEQ multiplex PCR; TCRdb stores in-frame clones only, minus some. The table has fewer than 95,000 clones, just over 75% seen once. CDR1 SGHRS and CDR2 YFSETQ come from the germline V gene. J was trimmed by 1 base and V by 0 bases; bases with no gene match: 0. This CDR3 comprises 14 residues. To note about this clone: The antigen remains unidentified.

Sequencing used PBMCs. The TCR originated in a man in his thirties or forties in good health and CMV-seronegative. This sequence joins TRBV5-1 and TRBJ1-1, with 7 bases matching TRBD1. The chain's CDR3 is CASSLDRGNTEAFF. CDR3 DNA sequence: TGCGCCAGCAGCTTGGACAGGGGGAACACTGAAGCTTTCTTT.